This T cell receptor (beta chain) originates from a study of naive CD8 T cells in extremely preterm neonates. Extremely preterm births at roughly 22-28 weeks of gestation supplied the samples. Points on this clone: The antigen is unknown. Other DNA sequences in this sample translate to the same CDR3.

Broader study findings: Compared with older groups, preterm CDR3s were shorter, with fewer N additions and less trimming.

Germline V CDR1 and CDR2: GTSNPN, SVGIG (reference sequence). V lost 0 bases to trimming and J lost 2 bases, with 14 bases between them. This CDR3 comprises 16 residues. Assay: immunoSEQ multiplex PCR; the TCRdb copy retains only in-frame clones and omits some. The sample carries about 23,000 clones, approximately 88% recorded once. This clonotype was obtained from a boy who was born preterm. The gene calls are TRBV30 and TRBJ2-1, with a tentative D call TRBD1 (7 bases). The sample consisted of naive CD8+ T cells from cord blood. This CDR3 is CAWSVEGAGTYNEQFF. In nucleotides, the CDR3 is TGTGCCTGGAGTGTAGAGGGGGCGGGGACCTACAATGAGCAGTTCTTC. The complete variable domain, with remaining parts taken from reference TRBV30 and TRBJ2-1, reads SQTIHQWPATLVQPVGSPLSLECTVEGTSNPNLYWYRQAAGRGLQLLFYSVGIGQISSEVPQNLSASRPQDRQFILSSKKLLLSDSGFYLCAWSVEGAGTYNEQFFGPGTRLTVL.